This T cell receptor (beta chain) was retrieved from a study of human T cells and chemical hapten exposure. Study-level information: DPC at 2% was the sensitizing agent, placed on around 2 cm by around 2 cm of upper inner arm skin. Study-wide results and caveats: Versus controls, significantly more large CDR3 similarity clusters arose from expanded TCRs. Patch test score showed a positive correlation with PT1 expanded TCR counts.

Indicated time point: pre-sensitization, week 0. Treatment given: therapeutic diphenylcyclopropenone sensitization with weekly scalp DPC. V dropped 7 bases and J dropped 4 bases, with 12 bases sitting between them. The CDR3 is 13 residues long. This clonotype was seen repeatedly, ten times or more. Its specificity is not known. TCRdb re-called the RACE reads through MiXCR, storing one row per CDR3 protein. The table records 300,000 to 400,000 distinct CDR3 sequences, around 5.5% of them present only once. V is TRBV12-3 or TRBV12-4 and J is TRBJ2-3, with D possibly matching TRBD2 (5 bases). The sequences come from whole blood, collected in connection with sensitization to the hapten diphenylcyclopropenone (DPC). The TCR comes from a woman aged 45-65 years with alopecia areata. Some clones in this sample may be carry-over from other donors' samples. The CDR3 is CASNLAGADTQYF. In nucleotides, the CDR3 is TGTGCCAGCAACCTAGCCGGTGCAGATACGCAGTATTTT.